This T cell receptor beta chain emerged from a study of a mutant IDH1 vaccine in newly diagnosed glioma. Study background: Before enrollment, the patients had been treated with radiotherapy alone, temozolomide alone, or both together. Most of them had received both. General study points: Pseudoprogression appeared independent of alterations in top peripheral clonotypes.

To note about this clone: As yet, its antigen is unknown.

Time point reported: baseline, week 1 (first vaccination visit). Documented treatment: pre-vaccination baseline after standard-of-care therapy. Patients carried new grade 3 or 4 IDH1-mutant astrocytomas lacking nuclear ATRX. The CDR3 runs 14 residues. Assay: immunoSEQ multiplex PCR; the TCRdb copy retains only in-frame clones and omits some. The sample lists fewer than 100,000 clones; approximately 90% were seen once. The sequence derives from a woman between 50 and 59 years old with glioma. V gene TRBV21-1 combines with J gene TRBJ2-1; no DNA check was done on the table's D call, TRBD2. TRBV21-1 is tagged as a pseudogene. The sample was PBMCs, taken from a glioma patient treated with radiotherapy, temozolomide or both. CDR3 DNA sequence: TGTGCTTCTTGGCGGCTAGCGGGAGTCAATGAGCAGTTCTTC. Its translation: CASWRLAGVNEQFF.